This T cell receptor beta chain was identified during a study of beta chain features in type 1 diabetes. The authors reverse transcribed all of the isolated RNA, so sequencing captured expressed TCRB transcripts. Naive, central memory and regulatory T cell samples yielded around 3.6 million reads on average. Profiling relied on immunoSEQ multiplex PCR, and the TCRdb table lists in-frame clones only, not all of them. The sample records roughly 50,000 clones, about 50% being singletons. This clone was observed a few times. The antigen is not known. Study observations and caveats: Patients with type 1 diabetes showed fewer VDJ junction insertions and more deletions. A moderate, significant TCRB CDR3 shortening appeared in type 1 diabetes across four CD4+ subsets.

The origin of this receptor is a woman between 40 and 55 years old with type 1 diabetes. Source material: Tregs from blood.

The CDR3 DNA sequence: TGTGCCAGCAGCTCGGGACTTCCGGTCGATGAGCAGTTCTTC. Translated: CASSSGLPVDEQFF. The chain links TRBV9 to TRBJ2-1; a weak D match, TRBD2 (6 bases). The CDR3 is 14 amino acids. Germline CDR1 reads SGDLS; CDR2 reads YYNGEE. Between the trimmed V and J ends, which lost 4 bases and 8 bases, there was a span of 16 bases.